The 9 T cell receptor beta chains in this list originate from one sample, sequenced in a study of shared clonotypes between healthy human individuals (dated by TCRdb to about 2020). Library construction relied on the immunoSEQ multiplex PCR assay. The table comes from immuneACCESS by way of TCRdb, which keeps in-frame sequences with V and J called. Part of the clones is missing from these tables; in studies checked, under half for an unresolved V gene and the rest for unknown reasons. This sample lists around 1.9 million clones; around 93% were detected once. In total, the top ten clones hold under 2% of the sample. For the CD8 naive samples, CD45RO-negative cells were positively selected for CCR7, yielding a CD45RA+CCR7+ population from which TemRA cells were excluded. Sequencing input: naive CD8+ T cells from PBMCs. Reading the label with the study, this specimen's cell subset or site is: CD45RA+CCR7+. The receptors originated from a man aged 18-30 years in good health. Some clones in this sample may be carry-over from other donors' samples.

As concerns this clone: Additional DNA sequences in this sample encode the identical CDR3. This chain connects TRBV9 to TRBJ2-2; perhaps TRBD2 as D (6 bases). The CDR3 runs to 15 residues. V lost 0 bases to trimming and J lost 2 bases, with 8 bases between them. Per the germline V gene, CDR1 is SGDLS and CDR2 is YYNGEE. The CDR3 coding sequence is TGTGCCAGCAGCGTAGGCGGGGCAAACACCGGGGAGCTGTTTTTT. Translated, it gives CASSVGGANTGELFF.

The gene calls are TRBV28 and TRBJ2-7, with 8 positions matching TRBD1. The trim removed 3 bases at V and 0 bases at J, leaving 4 bases unmatched. Germline CDR1 MDHEN, CDR2 SYDVKM. CDR3 size: 15 residues. CDR3 region: CASSLRTGNSYEQYF. For the CDR3, the DNA is TGTGCCAGCAGTTTGAGGACAGGGAACTCCTACGAGCAGTACTTC. Combining the CDR3 with reference TRBV28 and TRBJ2-7 gives the whole variable domain DVKVTQSSRYLVKRTGEKVFLECVQDMDHENMFWYRQDPGLGLRLIYFSYDVKMKEKGDIPEGYSVSREKKERFSLILESASTNQTSMYLCASSLRTGNSYEQYFGPGTRLTVT.

The chain employs TRBV5-6 and TRBJ1-2; 7 positions agree with TRBD1. Looked up from germline, CDR1 is SGHDT and CDR2 is YYEEEE. The ends lost 2 bases at V and 6 bases at J; junction bases unmatched: 4. The CDR3 loop spans 13 amino acids. Here the CDR3 DNA reads TGTGCCAGCAGCTTCGGGACAGTGGATGGCTACACCTTC. Its translation: CASSFGTVDGYTF.

The genes are TRBV9 and TRBJ2-3, with D maybe TRBD2 (6 bases). CDR3 size: 19 residues. The V gene lost 0 bases and the J gene lost 2 bases, with 22 bases spanning the gap. The germline CDR1 and CDR2 sequences are SGDLS and YYNGEE. This CDR3 reads CASSVAATGVTSFTDTQYF. The CDR3 DNA follows: TGTGCCAGCAGCGTAGCCGCCACGGGGGTAACCTCATTCACAGATACGCAGTATTTT.

V and J are TRBV27 and TRBJ2-1, with D perhaps being TRBD1 or TRBD2 (7 bases each). Per germline, CDR1 MNHEY and CDR2 SMNVEV (reference sequence). V was clipped by 9 bases and J by 8 bases, with 14 bases between them. The CDR3 covers 12 residues. CDR3 nucleotides: TGTGCCAGTAGGGAGGGGGCATATGAGCAGTTCTTC. It encodes CASREGAYEQFF.

The J gene is TRBJ2-7, the V gene TRBV11-2; TRBD2 agrees at 9 bases. Germline values: CDR1 SGHAT, CDR2 FQNNGV. V dropped 3 bases and J dropped 3; count of bases not matched to a gene: 3. This CDR3 has 14 amino acids. CDR3 sequence reads: CASSLSSGSYEQYF. The CDR3 bases are TGTGCCAGCAGCTTGAGTAGCGGGAGCTACGAGCAGTACTTC.

The chain employs TRBV7-9 and TRBJ2-7; 8 bases agree with TRBD2. J lost 4 bases, V lost 3 bases, and 8 bases had no gene match. The CDR3 contains 15 residues. The germline V gene encodes CDR1 SEHNR and CDR2 FQNEAQ (reference sequence). The CDR3 here is CASSFGETSDYEQYF. The CDR3 region has the DNA TGTGCCAGCAGCTTCGGGGAGACTAGCGATTACGAGCAGTACTTC.

The J gene is TRBJ1-1, the V gene TRBV4-1; perhaps TRBD1 as D (5 bases). The CDR3 loop spans 15 amino acids. V shed 0 bases and J shed 3 bases, with 11 bases lying between them. Germline V gene data show CDR1 as MGHRA and CDR2 as YSYEKL. CDR3 loop: CASSQERQLDTEAFF. The CDR3 DNA reads TGCGCCAGCAGCCAAGAAAGACAGTTAGACACTGAAGCTTTCTTT.

This clone showed up just once. The chain recombines TRBV19 with TRBJ2-1; a weak D match, TRBD2 (5 bases). Germline loops: CDR1 LNHDA, CDR2 SQIVND (reference sequence). CDR3 length equals 14 residues. Trimming removed 4 bases at V and 7 bases at J, with 14 bases between. The CDR3 protein is CASSTGGPLNEQFF. The CDR3 region has the DNA TGTGCCAGTAGTACAGGAGGACCCCTGAATGAGCAGTTCTTC.